This T cell receptor beta chain stems from a study of T cells after yellow fever vaccination. Study-level points and caveats: Just a small share of clonotypes turned up in the CD4 compartment as well as the CD8 compartment.

This clonotype was seen at least ten times. The antigen is unknown. Germline loops: CDR1 LGHNA, CDR2 YNFKEQ. The CDR3 length is 16 residues. The V end was cut by 1 base, the J end by 3 bases, with 14 bases between. Template switching with 5'RACE generated the TCR cDNA and added a universal primer site and UMIs. TCRdb fed the 5' RACE reads into MiXCR, producing one record per CDR3 protein. Of 340,000 or so distinct CDR3 sequences in the sample, 9.5% to 15% are singletons; the top ten hold about 3%. The chain is built from TRBV4-2 and TRBJ2-3; D gene unclear. The sequencing here drew on CD4+ T cells sorted from PBMCs, taken 15 days after the yellow fever booster vaccination. The receptor was derived from a young man who received the YFV17D yellow fever vaccine. CDR3 amino acids: CASSQVDRQETDTQYF. The CDR3 DNA reads TGTGCCAGCAGCCAAGTAGATCGGCAGGAGACAGATACGCAGTATTTT.